What follows are 31 T cell receptor beta chains derived from one specimen sequenced in a study of blood T cells in healthy people across ages. Primed by a sample-barcoded 5' primer and a J-beta primer mix, a second PCR proceeded for 7 to 11 cycles. MiXCR, run by TCRdb on the 5' RACE reads, gives a single entry per CDR3 protein. The repertoire holds 700,000 to 1,000,000 distinct CDR3 sequences, with around 45% as singletons. Sample: blood. The origin of the receptors is a man between 60 and 75 years old in good health.

The gene calls are TRBV4-3 and TRBJ1-2; D is undetermined. Deletions cut 5 bases from V and 1 base from J, with 8 bases between. Germline values: CDR1 LGHNA, CDR2 YSLEER. The CDR3 loop spans 13 amino acids. This chain's CDR3 is CASSVQVNYGYTF. The CDR3 nucleotides read TGCGCCAGCAGCGTCCAGGTTAACTATGGCTACACCTTC.

The V gene is TRBV7-2, the J gene TRBJ1-5; D is perhaps TRBD1 (5 bases). Germline CDR1 is SGHTA and CDR2 is FQGNSA. V was shortened by 1 base and J by 3 bases, with 10 bases between the two germline ends. This CDR3 comprises 15 residues. CDR3 nucleotide sequence: TGTGCCAGCAGCTTAGGCTCAGGGAACAATCAGCCCCAGCATTTT. Its translation: CASSLGSGNNQPQHF.

Only a few counts were recorded for this clonotype. The genes are TRBV15 and TRBJ1-2; 7 bases line up with TRBD1. This CDR3 contains 16 residues. The V and J ends lost 0 bases and 4 bases, in that order; junction bases with no gene match: 8. CDR1 LNHNV and CDR2 YYDKDF come from the germline V gene (reference sequence). CDR3: CATSRDVGTDFYGYTF. DNA for the CDR3: TGTGCCACCAGCAGAGACGTCGGGACAGACTTCTATGGCTACACCTTC.

This clonotype has a handful of counts. This chain links TRBV7-2 with TRBJ2-7; possible D gene TRBD1, 5 bases. Trimming removed 5 bases from V and 2 bases from J, with 16 bases in between. The CDR3 spans 15 residues. Per the germline V gene, CDR1 is SGHTA and CDR2 is FQGNSA. CDR3 nucleotides: TGTGCCAGCAGCCAGAGTACAGGCTCGACCTACGAGCAGTACTTC. It specifies CASSQSTGSTYEQYF.

The rearrangement joins TRBV29-1 to TRBJ2-4, with a weak D call TRBD1 (5 bases). The DNA end favors TRBJ2-7, so the J call may be wrong. Germline CDR1 SQVTM, CDR2 ANQGSEA. This CDR3 region has 11 residues. The CDR3, as DNA: TGCAGCGCCACCCAGGGTTACGAGCAGTACTTC. This codes for CSATQGYEQYF.

As regards this clonotype: One base away lies a much larger clone, so this may be a sequencing read error. The chain joins TRBV12-3 or TRBV12-4 to TRBJ2-4, with 12 bases fitting TRBD1. The assigned J gene may be wrong: the sequence end matches TRBJ2-5 better. This CDR3 is 16 amino acids long. In DNA, the CDR3 is TGTGCCAGCACCTCCCTTCACGGGACAGGGGGCGGGACCCAGTACTTC. As protein: CASTSLHGTGGGTQYF.

In its sample, this clonotype was seen many times. V usage is TRBV11-2 and J usage is TRBJ2-3, with TRBD2 matching over 13 bases. The V gene's germline CDR1 is SGHAT and CDR2 FQNNGV. The CDR3 is made up of 19 amino acids. V was pared by 2 bases and J by 3 bases, with 11 bases of the junction left unmatched. CDR3 DNA sequence: TGTGCCAGCAGCTTAAAGCCGGGACTAGCGGGATCGGGGACAGATACGCAGTATTTT. It codes for CASSLKPGLAGSGTDTQYF.

This clonotype was seen more than once but under ten times. The chain is built from TRBV6-2 or TRBV6-3 and TRBJ1-1, with D tentatively TRBD1 (5 bases). The CDR3 contains 12 residues. The V gene lost 2 bases and the J gene lost 9 bases, with 10 bases spanning the gap. Germline loops: CDR1 MNHEY, CDR2 SVGEGT. The CDR3 loop is CASSYPGGKAFF. The CDR3 nucleotides read TGTGCCAGCAGTTACCCCGGGGGTAAAGCTTTCTTT.

This clonotype was counted only a few times. The chain's CDR3 is CSARSSLGLSYEQYF. The CDR3 DNA reads as TGCAGTGCTAGATCATCGCTGGGGCTCTCCTACGAGCAGTACTTC. The chain employs TRBV20-1 and TRBJ2-7, with a weak D call TRBD1 (5 bases). Trimming pared 2 bases from V and 0 bases from J, leaving 14 bases between. Germline values: CDR1 DFQATT, CDR2 SNEGSKA (reference sequence). The CDR3 is made up of 15 amino acids.

The chain combines TRBV12-3 or TRBV12-4 with TRBJ2-7, with D possibly TRBD1 on 6 matching bases. CDR3 length: 15 amino acids. The V and J ends lost 6 bases and 1 base respectively, with 16 bases between them. This CDR3 is CASRQNTGHSYEQYF. Written as DNA, the CDR3 is TGTGCCAGCAGACAGAACACAGGGCATTCCTACGAGCAGTACTTC.

The chain employs TRBV20-1 and TRBJ2-7; weak D call: TRBD1 (5 bases). V was cut by 2 bases and J by 6 bases, with 14 bases left in between. This CDR3 contains 13 residues. Germline V gene sequence: CDR1 DFQATT, CDR2 SNEGSKA (reference sequence). CDR3 nucleotides: TGCAGTGCTAGAAGGCAGGGTCAGCGCGAGCAGTACTTC. This sequence encodes CSARRQGQREQYF.

This chain uses TRBV20-1 with TRBJ2-7, with TRBD2 identical over 12 bases. The J call may not be correct, given that the DNA end is closer to TRBJ2-5. The CDR3 is 13 amino acids. Germline V gene sequence: CDR1 DFQATT, CDR2 SNEGSKA (reference sequence). As DNA, the CDR3 is TGCAGTGGTACGACTAGCGGGGGAGAGACCCAGTACTTC. Amino acids: CSGTTSGGETQYF.

This clonotype was found a few times. The rearrangement uses TRBV2 and TRBJ1-2; 9 bases map to TRBD1. After removal of 5 bases from V and 0 bases from J, the junction contained 7 bases not matched to a gene. Per the germline V gene, CDR1 is SNHLY and CDR2 is FYNNEI. The CDR3 contains 16 residues. The CDR3 DNA reads TGTGCCAGCAGTCCACAGGGGGCGCGGTCTAACTATGGCTACACCTTC. This sequence encodes CASSPQGARSNYGYTF.

This clonotype was observed a handful of times. The rearrangement links TRBV27 to TRBJ2-4; 7 bases agree with TRBD1. After removal of 6 bases from V and 3 bases from J, the junction contained 5 bases not matched to a gene. This CDR3 is 14 amino acids long. Germline values: CDR1 MNHEY, CDR2 SMNVEV (reference sequence). CDR3 nucleotide sequence: TGTGCCAGCAGCACAGGGGCTGTCAAAAACATTCAGTACTTC. It specifies CASSTGAVKNIQYF.

V and J are TRBV2 and TRBJ2-7, with D possibly TRBD1 on 5 matching bases. With 1 base removed from V and 7 bases from J, the gap between germline ends came to 11 bases. Germline V gene data show CDR1 as SNHLY and CDR2 as FYNNEI. CDR3 length: 13 amino acids. The DNA for the CDR3 is TGTGCCAGCAGTGAAGGGGCTACAGGAGAGCAGTACTTC. This encodes CASSEGATGEQYF. Based on the CDR3 plus reference TRBV2 and TRBJ2-7, the full variable domain is EPEVTQTPSHQVTQMGQEVILRCVPISNHLYFYWYRQILGQKVEFLVSFYNNEISEKSEIFDDQFSVERPDGSNFTLKIRSTKLEDSAMYFCASSEGATGEQYFGPGTRLTVT.

This clonotype was seen a few times. This rearrangement joins TRBV5-1 to TRBJ2-1, with D uncertain. Germline CDR1 SGHRS, CDR2 YFSETQ. This CDR3 is 16 amino acids long. V lost 4 bases and J 0 bases, leaving 14 bases between the germline ends. The CDR3 bases are TGCGCCAGCAGCGCGATTGGGGAAAGCTCCTACAATGAGCAGTTCTTC. Residues: CASSAIGESSYNEQFF.

For this clonotype: A read error may account for a junction end that differs from germline. This chain joins TRBV10-3 and TRBJ1-1, with 10 bases matching TRBD1. The germline gives CDR1 ENHRY, CDR2 SYGVKD. CDR3 length: 15 amino acids. CDR3 in amino acids: CVISERDRGSTEAFF. CDR3 nucleotides: TGTGTCATCAGTGAGCGGGACAGGGGATCCACTGAAGCTTTCTTT.

The chain combines TRBV7-2 with TRBJ2-1; tentative D call: TRBD2 (7 bases). Germline V gives CDR1 SGHTA, CDR2 FQGNSA. V gave up 5 bases and J gave up 8 bases, with 19 bases separating them. The length of the CDR3 is 15 residues. In nucleotides, the CDR3 is TGTGCCAGCAGCCTGGGGGCTAGCGGAACACATGAGCAGTTCTTC. Residues: CASSLGASGTHEQFF.

This clonotype was detected only a few times. The V gene is TRBV10-3, the J gene TRBJ2-5, with D unclear. Trimming removed 6 bases from V and 5 bases from J, with 13 bases in between. This CDR3 spans 13 amino acids. From germline, CDR1 is ENHRY and CDR2 SYGVKD. CDR3 region: CAISPQAMETQYF. In nucleotides, the CDR3 is TGTGCCATCAGCCCTCAGGCGATGGAGACCCAGTACTTC.

The genes are TRBV18 and TRBJ1-2; no clear D gene. Trimming shortened V by 2 bases and J by 5 bases, and 9 bases separated the two germline ends. The germline V gene encodes CDR1 KGHSH and CDR2 LQKENI. This CDR3 spans 13 amino acids. CDR3: CASSPSTAYGYTF. CDR3 coding DNA: TGTGCCAGCTCACCAAGCACGGCGTATGGCTACACCTTC.

This chain joins TRBV11-1 and TRBJ2-7; either TRBD1 or TRBD2 may supply D (5 bases each). The end of the DNA is better explained by TRBJ2-5, so the J call may be wrong. The CDR3 has 16 amino acids. CDR1 and CDR2 from the germline V gene are SGHAT and FQDESV (reference sequence). The CDR3 reads CASSPTDGGKGETQYF. In DNA form, the CDR3 reads TGTGCCAGCAGCCCCACGGATGGGGGTAAAGGGGAGACCCAGTACTTC.

The V and J genes are TRBV9 and TRBJ1-6; 10 nucleotides match TRBD1. Trimming removed 4 bases from V and 8 bases from J; junction bases left unmatched: 6. Germline V lookup: CDR1 SGDLS, CDR2 YYNGEE. This CDR3 is 15 amino acids long. The CDR3 DNA follows: TGTGCCAGCAGCCCCACGGGGACAGGGGATTCACCCCTCCACTTT. Translating it yields CASSPTGTGDSPLHF.

The chain joins TRBV15 to TRBJ2-1; the D is unclear. V dropped 4 bases and J dropped 0 bases, with 10 bases sitting between them. Germline values: CDR1 LNHNV, CDR2 YYDKDF (reference sequence). This CDR3 spans 15 amino acids. CDR3 residues: CATSTQGSSYNEQFF. The CDR3 bases are TGTGCCACCAGCACACAAGGAAGCTCCTACAATGAGCAGTTCTTC.

The gene calls are TRBV28 and TRBJ1-2; D might be TRBD1 (5 bases). CDR3 length: 14 amino acids. The V end was cut by 3 bases, the J end by 5 bases, with 13 bases between. Germline values: CDR1 MDHEN, CDR2 SYDVKM. CDR3 amino acids: CASSFKGRLYGYTF. For the CDR3, the DNA is TGTGCCAGCAGTTTTAAGGGGCGGCTATATGGCTACACCTTC.

The gene calls are TRBV30 and TRBJ1-1; D call uncertain. Trimming took off 4 bases at V and 3 bases at J, with 6 bases between the two ends. CDR1 GTSNPN and CDR2 SVGIG come from the germline V gene (reference sequence). The CDR3 contains 11 residues. In DNA, the CDR3 is TGTGCCTGGAACCGGGACACTGAAGCTTTCTTT. Residues: CAWNRDTEAFF.

This clonotype was found a few times. The J gene is TRBJ2-3, the V gene TRBV20-1, with D unclear. Trimming left V 5 bases short and J 0 bases short, with 12 bases between. This CDR3 is built from 14 residues. From germline, CDR1 is DFQATT and CDR2 SNEGSKA (reference sequence). In nucleotides, the CDR3 is TGCAGTGCTCCGCGTCTACCTAGCACAGATACGCAGTATTTT. It translates to CSAPRLPSTDTQYF.

This chain uses TRBV10-2 with TRBJ1-2; possible D gene TRBD1, 6 bases. The CDR3 runs 15 residues. Germline V gene lookup returns CDR1 WSHSY and CDR2 SAAADI. Trimming cost V 5 bases and J 5 bases, with 18 bases left between them. The chain's CDR3 is CASSQGGGRGYGYTF. Written as DNA, the CDR3 is TGCGCCAGCAGTCAGGGCGGTGGCAGGGGATATGGCTACACCTTC.

Remarks on this clonotype: The junction differs from germline at one of its ends, possibly a read error. This chain links TRBV27 with TRBJ1-2, with a weak D call TRBD1 (6 bases). The CDR3 contains 14 residues. Germline V lookup: CDR1 MNHEY, CDR2 SMNVEV (reference sequence). CDR3 bases: TGTGCCAGCAGTTTAGAGGGCAGGGGCTATGGCTGCACCTTC. Translated, it gives CASSLEGRGYGCTF.

V usage is TRBV6-6 and J usage is TRBJ2-5, with TRBD1 as a possible D gene (6 bases). Gene TRBJ2-7 matches the end of the DNA better, so the J call may be wrong. Germline loops: CDR1 MNHNY, CDR2 SVGAGI (reference sequence). The CDR3 totals 12 residues. The CDR3 DNA follows: TGTGCCAGCACTGGACAGTTGGCCGAGCAGTACTTC. Its protein is CASTGQLAEQYF.

CDR3 DNA: TGCGCCAGCAGCCAAGGGCTAGCGGGAGAGGGGTACGAGCAGTACTTC. Protein: CASSQGLAGEGYEQYF. The V call is TRBV4-3, the J call TRBJ2-7; 10 positions match TRBD2. The CDR3 length is 16 residues. CDR1 LGHNA and CDR2 YSLEER come from the germline V gene. V dropped 1 base and J dropped 4; count of bases not matched to a gene: 7.

The CDR3 DNA is TGTGCCAGCAGCTCGTTCGGGGGTCAGGGGTATGGCTACACCTTC. Translation: CASSSFGGQGYGYTF. The chain has TRBV7-8 and TRBJ1-2; tentative D call: TRBD1 (6 bases). The germline V gene has CDR1 SGHVS and CDR2 FQNEAQ. V gave up 4 bases and J gave up 5 bases, with 17 bases separating them. The CDR3 has 15 residues.